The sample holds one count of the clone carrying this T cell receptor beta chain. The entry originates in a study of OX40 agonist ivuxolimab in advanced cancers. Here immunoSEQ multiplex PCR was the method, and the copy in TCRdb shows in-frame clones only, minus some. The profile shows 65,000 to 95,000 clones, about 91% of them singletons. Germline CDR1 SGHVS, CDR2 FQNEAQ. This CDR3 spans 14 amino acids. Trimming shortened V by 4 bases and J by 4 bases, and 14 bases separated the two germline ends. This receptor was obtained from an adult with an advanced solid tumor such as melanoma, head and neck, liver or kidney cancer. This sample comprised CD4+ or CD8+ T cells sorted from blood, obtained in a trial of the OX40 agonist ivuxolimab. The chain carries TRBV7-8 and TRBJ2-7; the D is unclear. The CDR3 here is CASSSITPGYEQYF. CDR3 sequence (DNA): TGTGCCAGCAGCTCTATTACCCCAGGTTACGAGCAGTACTTC. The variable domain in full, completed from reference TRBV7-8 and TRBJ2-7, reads GAGVSQSPRYKVAKRGQDVALRCDPISGHVSLFWYQQALGQGPEFLTYFQNEAQLDKSGLPSDRFFAERPEGSVSTLKIQRTQQEDSAVYLCASSSITPGYEQYFGPGTRLTVT.